These T cell receptor beta chains were read from a single sample in a study of CXCR3-negative and CXCR3-positive naive CD8 T cells. TCRdb reanalyzed the 5' RACE reads, giving one entry per CDR3 protein sequence and no DNA. The sample table includes some 22,000 distinct CDR3 sequences. Source material: naive CXCR3- CD8+ T cells from blood. These receptors were obtained from a human donor in good health. Some clones in this sample may be carry-over from other donors' samples. Both conserved end residues are part of each CDR3. Clone size, where shown, is once, few, many, or a class for clones that have expanded.

j_call clone_size v_call cdr3_aa
TRBJ2-1 - TRBV5-5 CASSTGLAGVGEQFF
TRBJ2-1 - TRBV7-9 CASSLHLLDYNEQFF
TRBJ2-7 - TRBV5-5 CASSADRILYEQYF
TRBJ1-1 - TRBV7-9 CASSLALTGRTEAFF
TRBJ2-6 - TRBV29-1 CSVELTYSGANVLTF
TRBJ2-1 - TRBV5-1 CASSLEVGGPPYNEQFF
TRBJ2-5 - TRBV7-9 CASSFGTQETQYF
TRBJ2-1 - TRBV7-9 CASSSGTSWHEQFF
TRBJ2-1 - TRBV19 CASSIVSGGDSYNEQFF
TRBJ2-1 - TRBV7-2 CASSLAWPSGGPPSSYNEQFF
TRBJ2-7 - TRBV7-6 CASSPSVTGPYEQYF
TRBJ2-7 - TRBV6-2/TRBV6-3 CASSYVHGAYEQYF
TRBJ2-1 - TRBV21-1 CASSTGGGRCSYNEQFF
TRBJ1-3 - TRBV6-5 CASSYSGGSGNTIYF
TRBJ2-3 - TRBV9 CASSVATGAEGPTDTQYF
TRBJ1-1 - TRBV14 CATSILGMNTEAFF
TRBJ2-1 - TRBV12-3/TRBV12-4 CASSRPWDEQFF
TRBJ2-2 - TRBV15 CATSRDLGLAGNTGELFF
TRBJ2-7 medium-sized TRBV20-1 CSASGDSSYEQYF
TRBJ2-7 - TRBV4-2 CASSQGTSGGYEQYF
TRBJ1-2 - TRBV7-3 CASNMTGGIDGYTF
TRBJ2-7 - TRBV28 CASSPGSPYGYEQYF
TRBJ2-1 - TRBV29-1 CSVVGASGEQFF
TRBJ1-2 - TRBV20-1 CSARVAPTGPVYGYTF
TRBJ2-7 - TRBV11-3 CASSFGQGPTYEQYF
TRBJ2-1 medium-sized TRBV7-7 CASSLGLADGANEQFF
TRBJ2-7 - TRBV20-1 CSARDGYEQYF
TRBJ2-2 - TRBV12-3/TRBV12-4 CASSRTGPNTGELFF
TRBJ1-5 - TRBV7-9 CASSEALGEGDQPQHF
TRBJ2-3 - TRBV20-1 CSARDEAGAGTDTQYF
TRBJ2-7 - TRBV3-1 CASSLRTPYEQYF
TRBJ2-1 - TRBV4-3 CASSPEGENYNEQFF
TRBJ2-1 - TRBV12-5 CASGEQGASYNEQFF
TRBJ2-1 - TRBV6-5 CASSYSPDSYNEQFF
TRBJ2-7 - TRBV12-3/TRBV12-4 CASRRPGTGGPEQYF
TRBJ2-7 - TRBV29-1 CSVEGGGGGYEQYF
TRBJ2-2 - TRBV27 CASSLLGGMGTGELFF
TRBJ2-7 - TRBV10-3 CAIGQDSYEQYF
TRBJ1-1 - TRBV20-1 CSAQDRGQGNTEAFF
TRBJ2-5 - TRBV7-6 CASSLSRLAEQETQYF
TRBJ2-7 medium-sized TRBV7-7 CASSPHPDRGPSSYEQYF
TRBJ2-7 - TRBV4-2 CASSHGTGVEQYF
TRBJ2-1 - TRBV28 CATAGPNIYEQFF
TRBJ2-7 - TRBV7-9 CASSLLTPRPPYDQYF
TRBJ2-3 - TRBV9 CASSVEADSTDTQYF
TRBJ2-4 - TRBV5-1 CASSFGGIQYF
TRBJ2-1 - TRBV21-1 CASSKYQQGWNEQFF
TRBJ1-6 - TRBV20-1 CSARDPTADNSPLHF
TRBJ2-7 - TRBV10-3 CAISLRRGQGENEQYF
TRBJ2-7 - TRBV7-8 CASSLRLDGFYEQYF
TRBJ2-7 - TRBV6-6 CASSYNSRDITYEQYF
TRBJ2-7 - TRBV29-1 CSVEGWGGVYEQYF
TRBJ1-2 - TRBV7-8 CASSLENWGLYGYTF
TRBJ1-1 - TRBV6-2/TRBV6-3 CASKDRGHGIWTEAFF
TRBJ2-1 - TRBV28 CASSLSGSAYNEQFF